The source of this TCR beta chain is a study of identical twins. TCRdb ran MiXCR on the 5' RACE reads and lists one entry per CDR3 protein. The data show under 300,000 distinct CDR3 sequences, more than 9.5% seen once. This clonotype appeared many times. The CDR3 covers 15 residues. V was clipped by 1 base and J by 3 bases, with 12 bases between them. Germline CDR1 reads DFQATT; CDR2 reads SNEGSKA (reference sequence). These same data were also listed under a study on yellow fever vaccine responses in identical twins.

The TCR sequence derives from a woman between 18 and 30 years old in good health. The chain recombines TRBV20-1 with TRBJ2-2; weak D call: TRBD1 (5 bases). The sequenced material came from memory (CD45RO+) T cells sorted from blood. The CDR3 spells CSARVQGRDTGELFF. CDR3 DNA sequence: TGCAGTGCTAGAGTCCAGGGAAGGGACACCGGGGAGCTGTTTTTT.